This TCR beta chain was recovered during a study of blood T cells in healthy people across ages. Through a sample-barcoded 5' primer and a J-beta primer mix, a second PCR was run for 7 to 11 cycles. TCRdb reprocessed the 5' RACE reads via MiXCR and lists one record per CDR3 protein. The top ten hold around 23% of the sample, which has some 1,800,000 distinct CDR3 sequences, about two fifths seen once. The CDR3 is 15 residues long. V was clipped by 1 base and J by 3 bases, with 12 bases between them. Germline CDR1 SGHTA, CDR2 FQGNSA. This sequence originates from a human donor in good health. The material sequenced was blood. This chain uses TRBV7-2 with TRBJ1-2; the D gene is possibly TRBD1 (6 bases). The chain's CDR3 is CASSLGTGPHYGYTF. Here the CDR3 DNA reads TGTGCCAGCAGCTTAGGAACAGGGCCGCACTATGGCTACACCTTC.